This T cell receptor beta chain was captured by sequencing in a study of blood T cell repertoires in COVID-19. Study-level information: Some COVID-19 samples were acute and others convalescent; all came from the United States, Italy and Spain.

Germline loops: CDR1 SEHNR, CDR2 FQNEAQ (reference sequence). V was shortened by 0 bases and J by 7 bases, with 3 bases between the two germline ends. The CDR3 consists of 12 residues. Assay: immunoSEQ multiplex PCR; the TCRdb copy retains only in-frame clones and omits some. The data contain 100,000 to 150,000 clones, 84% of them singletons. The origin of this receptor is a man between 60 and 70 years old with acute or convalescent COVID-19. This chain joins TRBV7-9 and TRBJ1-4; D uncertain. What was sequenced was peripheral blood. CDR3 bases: TGTGCCAGCAGCTTAGCGAGTGAAAAACTGTTTTTT. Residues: CASSLASEKLFF.